This section outlines one T cell receptor beta chain sequence together with its context. It may be a read error: a sequence one base away is much more abundant. This CDR3 spans 15 amino acids. Germline lookup yields CDR1 PRHDT and CDR2 FYEKMQ (reference sequence). V shed 5 bases and J shed 7 bases, with 15 bases lying between them. Amplification targeted TCR beta CDR3 regions from RNA transcripts. Researchers ran a first-round RT-PCR on the TCR CDR3 using the HTBI primer set. From the multiplex PCR reads, TCRdb called clonotypes with MiXCR, one entry per CDR3 protein. In the table there are approximately 620,000 distinct CDR3 sequences, 11% to 15% of which are singletons. The data are from a study of T cells in Graves' hyperthyroidism and ophthalmopathy. Fresh 10 ml peripheral blood yielded PBMCs.

This clonotype originated in a woman aged 25 to 39 with Graves' hyperthyroidism that later progressed to Graves' ophthalmopathy. The V call is TRBV13, the J call TRBJ1-6, with D unresolved. Sequences were obtained from blood. Here the CDR3 reads CASSPRAGQNSPLHF. The CDR3 DNA reads TGTGCCAGCAGCCCCCGGGCAGGTCAAAATTCACCCCTCCACTTT.